Each of the 20 T cell receptor beta chains below was sequenced from the same sample in a study of T cell changes during pregnancy in multiple sclerosis. The assay was immunoSEQ multiplex PCR, and TCRdb's table has in-frame clones only and misses some. Of tens of thousands of clones listed, around 93% are singletons. The sequenced sample was CD4+ T cells from peripheral blood mononuclear cells, obtained before pregnancy. The receptors stem from a female donor with multiple sclerosis, enrolled in a pregnancy study.

The genes are TRBV11-2 and TRBJ2-5, with 8 bases matching TRBD1. The length of the CDR3 is 16 residues. V lost 1 base to trimming and J lost 5 bases; unmatched junction nucleotides: 9. The germline CDR1 and CDR2 sequences are SGHAT and FQNNGV. The CDR3, as DNA: TGTGCCAGCAGCTTAGGTCACAGGGGGACCAGTGAGACCCAGTACTTC. Its protein is CASSLGHRGTSETQYF.

V and J are TRBV7-2 and TRBJ2-7, with 8 positions matching TRBD2. V lost 0 bases, J lost 1 base, and 2 bases stayed unmatched. CDR1 and CDR2 (germline): SGHTA, FQGNSA. The CDR3 loop spans 15 amino acids. CDR3 loop: CASSLASGASYEQYF. The CDR3 DNA reads as TGTGCCAGCAGCTTAGCTAGCGGGGCGTCCTACGAGCAGTACTTC.

CDR3 amino acids: CASSYSGRSNEQYF. In DNA form, the CDR3 reads TGTGCCAGCAGTTACTCTGGCAGGTCCAACGAGCAGTACTTC. The V and J genes are TRBV6-5 and TRBJ2-7; D is undetermined. Between the trimmed V and J ends, which lost 0 bases and 5 bases, there was a span of 11 bases. Germline lookup yields CDR1 MNHEY and CDR2 SVGAGI. The CDR3 is made up of 14 amino acids.

The chain employs TRBV5-1 and TRBJ2-7; 7 bases agree with TRBD2. After removal of 2 bases from V and 5 bases from J, the junction contained 13 bases not matched to a gene. Germline assignment: CDR1 SGHRS and CDR2 YFSETQ. The CDR3 sequence is 16 residues long. The DNA for the CDR3 is TGCGCCAGCAGCTTACCCGCGGGAGCTGGGCCTGACGAGCAGTACTTC. Translating gives CASSLPAGAGPDEQYF.

V usage is TRBV7-9 and J usage is TRBJ2-2; 15 nucleotides agree with TRBD2. V trimming: 4 bases; J trimming: 5 bases; junction bases outside the gene matches: 11. The CDR3 spans 19 residues. Germline V gives CDR1 SEHNR, CDR2 FQNEAQ (reference sequence). CDR3 sequence: CASSSRQPGLAGGTGELFF. The CDR3 DNA sequence: TGTGCCAGCAGCTCACGACAACCGGGACTAGCGGGAGGAACCGGGGAGCTGTTTTTT. Complete variable domain (other parts from reference TRBV7-9 and TRBJ2-2): DTGVSQNPRHKITKRGQNVTFRCDPISEHNRLYWYRQTLGQGPEFLTYFQNEAQLEKSRLLSDRFSAERPKGSFSTLEIQRTEQGDSAMYLCASSSRQPGLAGGTGELFFGEGSRLTVL.

The V call is TRBV2, the J call TRBJ2-7; 12 nucleotides line up with TRBD1. The junction had 12 bases not matched to a gene; V was cut back by 7 bases and J by 5 bases. This CDR3 is 16 amino acids long. Per germline, CDR1 SNHLY and CDR2 FYNNEI. In nucleotides, the CDR3 is TGTGCCAGCAAAGCGCGGGACAGGGGGCGGTTCAACGAGCAGTACTTC. Translating gives CASKARDRGRFNEQYF.

The chain is built from TRBV6-1 and TRBJ2-7; TRBD1 agrees at 8 bases. The ends lost 5 bases at V and 1 base at J; junction bases unmatched: 4. CDR1 MNHNS and CDR2 SASEGT come from the germline V gene. This CDR3 has 14 residues. DNA of the CDR3: TGTGCCAGCAGTCCGGACAGGGTGTCCTACGAGCAGTACTTC. This gives the protein CASSPDRVSYEQYF.

The chain joins TRBV6-6 to TRBJ1-5, with a possible D match to TRBD1 (6 bases). Trimming took 7 bases from V and 2 from J, leaving 15 bases between them. The CDR3 covers 15 residues. The germline V gene encodes CDR1 MNHNY and CDR2 SVGAGI (reference sequence). CDR3 DNA: TGTGCCAGCACCGCTTCAGGGGCCGGCAATCAGCCCCAGCATTTT. The encoded protein is CASTASGAGNQPQHF.

This clone occurred once. In DNA, the CDR3 is TGCAGCGTTGAAGCCAAGGCGGGACCCACTGTATCGAACACCGGGGAGCTGTTTTTT. This codes for CSVEAKAGPTVSNTGELFF. The V call is TRBV29-1, the J call TRBJ2-2, with D maybe TRBD2 (6 bases). V lost 1 base, J lost 0 bases, and 21 bases lay in between. This CDR3 has 19 amino acids. Germline assignment: CDR1 SQVTM and CDR2 ANQGSEA.

The chain couples TRBV15 to TRBJ1-1; no clear D gene. In germline, CDR1 is LNHNV, CDR2 YYDKDF (reference sequence). V was clipped by 0 bases and J by 4 bases, with 9 bases between them. The CDR3 totals 14 residues. The CDR3 protein is CATSRDLESTEAFF. The CDR3 DNA reads as TGTGCCACCAGCAGAGATCTAGAGTCCACTGAAGCTTTCTTT.

The chain carries TRBV2 and TRBJ2-5; the match to TRBD2 covers 8 bases. The assigned J gene may be wrong: the sequence end matches TRBJ2-7 better. The length of the CDR3 is 15 residues. Germline V gene lookup returns CDR1 SNHLY and CDR2 FYNNEI. DNA of the CDR3: TGTGCCAGCAGTGAAGGAGCGGGAGTTAAATACGAGCAGTACTTC. Translating gives CASSEGAGVKYEQYF.

This chain connects TRBV7-2 to TRBJ1-2; D remains unclear. V was cut by 1 base and J by 3 bases, with 9 bases left in between. This CDR3 is 14 amino acids long. The germline V gene has CDR1 SGHTA and CDR2 FQGNSA. In nucleotides, the CDR3 is TGTGCCAGCAGCTTAGTATCGTCAGACTATGGCTACACCTTC. It is translated as CASSLVSSDYGYTF.

This rearrangement joins TRBV7-9 to TRBJ1-4; a weak D match, TRBD1 (6 bases). Trimming stripped 2 bases from V and 10 bases from J, with 20 bases between. CDR1 is SEHNR, CDR2 FQNEAQ, per germline (reference sequence). This CDR3 comprises 16 residues. CDR3 DNA: TGTGCCAGCAGCTTATCTTTTGAGGGGGTATTGTTAAAACTGTTTTTT. Translated: CASSLSFEGVLLKLFF.

The rearrangement uses TRBV18 and TRBJ2-1, with 10 bases fitting TRBD2. V dropped 2 bases and J dropped 5; count of bases not matched to a gene: 3. The CDR3 has 15 amino acids. Looked up from germline, CDR1 is KGHSH and CDR2 is LQKENI. Written as DNA, the CDR3 is TGTGCCAGCTCACCATTAGGACTAGCGGACAATGAGCAGTTCTTC. Its translation: CASSPLGLADNEQFF.

The chain combines TRBV5-1 with TRBJ1-1; 10 positions match TRBD1. Germline CDR1 is SGHRS and CDR2 is YFSETQ. The CDR3 has 15 residues. V lost 3 bases to trimming and J lost 4 bases; unmatched junction nucleotides: 6. In DNA, the CDR3 is TGCGCCAGCAGCTCAATCGGGACAGGGGCCACTGAAGCTTTCTTT. Encoded protein: CASSSIGTGATEAFF. Full variable domain (remainder filled in from reference TRBV5-1 and TRBJ1-1): KAGVTQTPRYLIKTRGQQVTLSCSPISGHRSVSWYQQTPGQGLQFLFEYFSETQRNKGNFPGRFSGRQFSNSRSEMNVSTLELGDSALYLCASSSIGTGATEAFFGQGTRLTVV.

This chain uses TRBV29-1 with TRBJ2-1; 12 bases are shared with TRBD2. With V trimmed by 7 bases and J by 4 bases, 11 bases remained unmatched. The CDR3 is 16 amino acids. Germline lookup yields CDR1 SQVTM and CDR2 ANQGSEA. Here the CDR3 reads CSASTRTSGKYNEQFF. CDR3 bases: TGCAGCGCTAGCACCCGGACTAGCGGGAAATACAATGAGCAGTTCTTC.

A single count supports this clone. The rearrangement uses TRBV11-2 and TRBJ2-6; D is ambiguous. The V gene's germline CDR1 is SGHAT and CDR2 FQNNGV. With 1 base removed from V and 1 base from J, the gap between germline ends came to 8 bases. The CDR3 covers 16 residues. This chain's CDR3 is CASSLGTVSGANVLTF. CDR3 bases: TGTGCCAGCAGCTTAGGAACGGTTTCTGGGGCCAACGTCCTGACTTTC.

This chain uses TRBV4-3 with TRBJ2-7; D gene uncertain. V lost 0 bases to trimming and J lost 3 bases, with 18 bases between them. The CDR3 has 17 amino acids. Germline-derived CDR1 and CDR2 are LGHNA and YSLEER. The CDR3 coding sequence is TGCGCCAGCAGCCAAGAGGGTGACGCAGGCCAAATCTACGAGCAGTACTTC. This translates into CASSQEGDAGQIYEQYF.

The chain links TRBV6-6 to TRBJ1-3; weak D call: TRBD1 (6 bases). Trimming pared 7 bases from V and 4 bases from J, leaving 17 bases between. Germline V gives CDR1 MNHNY, CDR2 SVGAGI (reference sequence). The CDR3 loop spans 15 amino acids. DNA for the CDR3: TGTGCCAGCAATACCTTCCGGGACACAGGAAACACCATATATTTT. It is translated as CASNTFRDTGNTIYF.

The rearrangement uses TRBV19 and TRBJ2-7; D may be TRBD1 (6 bases). V dropped 8 bases and J dropped 4 bases, with 9 bases sitting between them. CDR3 length: 11 amino acids. Germline-derived CDR1 and CDR2 are LNHDA and SQIVND (reference sequence). CDR3: CASSTGYEQYF. As DNA, the CDR3 is TGTGCCAGTTCTACAGGGTACGAGCAGTACTTC.